This paragraph reports one T cell receptor beta chain. In the source study's methods: Counts of nucleated cells, estimated from reference gene primer amplification, were obtained. TCRdb's copy holds only in-frame clones and misses some; the assay was immunoSEQ multiplex PCR. V and J calls and clone size are given by that table; D and trimming were obtained from the DNA. Among 25,000 to 30,000 clones listed, 89% were seen once. The CDR3 runs 13 residues. Trimming removed 6 bases from V and 6 bases from J, with 12 bases in between. Germline values: CDR1 MNHEY, CDR2 SVGAGI. This sample was included in a study of blood T cell repertoires in COVID-19. Study at large: Donors in the United States, Italy and Spain gave samples during acute or convalescent COVID-19. Sources were T cells, B-cell-depleted T cells, or PBMCs; the material itself was cDNA or gDNA.

The J gene is TRBJ1-5, the V gene TRBV6-5; D may be TRBD1 (6 bases). The receptor comes from a human donor with acute or convalescent COVID-19. The donor label of this sample is uncertain. Sequencing was done on a sample of peripheral blood. CDR3: CASRRQAPQPQHF. In DNA, the CDR3 is TGTGCCAGCAGGCGACAGGCCCCTCAGCCCCAGCATTTT.